This note documents a single T cell receptor (beta chain) sequence. The antigen remains undetermined. This sample was taken from a study of cytomegalovirus exposure and HLA in healthy donors. General study points: One variant, a missense change in DCLRE1C, was linked in a later analysis to TCR beta V- and J-gene trimming. Most TCR sequences were rare, but some public TCRs occurred in many donors. 150 to 200 TCR beta chains were listed as cytomegalovirus-associated.

The PCR had 60 Vbeta and 13 Jbeta primers. Original methodology: An analysis that came later counted some 85 million unique TCR beta chains, about 10 million shared. Measured with immunoSEQ multiplex PCR; TCRdb has only the in-frame clones, and not every one. That table furnishes V, J and clone size, whereas the DNA furnished D and trimming. The sample has about 130,000 clones; roughly 70% are singletons. In germline, CDR1 is SGHRS, CDR2 YFSETQ. The V and J ends lost 5 bases and 10 bases, in that order; junction bases with no gene match: 12. The CDR3 totals 14 residues. The gene calls are TRBV5-1 and TRBJ2-1, with 7 positions matching TRBD2. The sample comprised PBMCs. The TCR comes from a man between 40 and 49 years old in good health and CMV-seropositive. The CDR3 loop reads CASSSRLASREQFF. In DNA, the CDR3 is TGCGCCAGCAGTTCGAGACTAGCCTCTAGGGAGCAGTTCTTC.